Below, 19 T cell receptor beta chains from the same sample are listed, as sequenced in a study of OX40 agonist ivuxolimab in advanced cancers. This table comes from immunoSEQ multiplex PCR, and its TCRdb copy is limited to in-frame clones, with some not included. The table includes 30,000 to 45,000 clones, about 81% detected once. The specimen comprised CD4+ or CD8+ T cells sorted from blood, sampled in a trial of the OX40 agonist ivuxolimab. The receptor source for this set is an adult with an advanced solid tumor such as melanoma, head and neck, liver or kidney cancer.

A few counts support this clone. This chain links TRBV20-1 with TRBJ1-2; D not resolved. V lost 3 bases to trimming and J lost 5 bases, with 7 bases between them. Looked up from germline, CDR1 is DFQATT and CDR2 is SNEGSKA (reference sequence). The CDR3 contains 11 residues. Here the CDR3 DNA reads TGCAGTGCTAGGCTGATTTATGGCTACACCTTC. Its protein product is CSARLIYGYTF.

The rearrangement uses TRBV14 and TRBJ2-5, with unresolved D. Germline assignment: CDR1 SGHDN and CDR2 FVKESK. Trimming pared 1 base from V and 3 bases from J, leaving 3 bases between. This CDR3 has 12 residues. The CDR3 nucleotides are TGTGCCAGCAGCCAAGTCAAAGAGACCCAGTACTTC. Its translation is CASSQVKETQYF. Full variable domain (remainder filled in from reference TRBV14 and TRBJ2-5): EAGVTQFPSHSVIEKGQTVTLRCDPISGHDNLYWYRRVMGKEIKFLLHFVKESKQDESGMPNNRFLAERTGGTYSTLKVQPAELEDSGVYFCASSQVKETQYFGPGTRLLVL.

This sequence joins TRBV4-2 and TRBJ1-1; 12 bases agree with TRBD1. The CDR3 contains 19 residues. Germline V gene lookup returns CDR1 LGHNA and CDR2 YNFKEQ. J gave up 1 base and V 4 bases, and 13 bases lay outside the gene matches. CDR3 loop: CASSLFPGQGAGGNTEAFF. In nucleotides, the CDR3 is TGTGCCAGCAGCCTTTTCCCGGGACAGGGGGCAGGAGGGAACACTGAAGCTTTCTTT.

The chain links TRBV27 to TRBJ2-1; 8 bases line up with TRBD2. This CDR3 has 13 amino acids. J gave up 8 bases and V 8 bases, and 8 bases lay outside the gene matches. Germline V gene data show CDR1 as MNHEY and CDR2 as SMNVEV (reference sequence). The CDR3 spells CASGLAGWDEQFF. The CDR3, as DNA: TGTGCCAGCGGGCTAGCGGGCTGGGATGAGCAGTTCTTC.

This clone was detected only a few times. The chain links TRBV6-6 to TRBJ1-5; unclear D gene. CDR1 MNHNY and CDR2 SVGAGI come from the germline V gene (reference sequence). The V gene lost 9 bases and the J gene lost 7 bases, with 16 bases spanning the gap. This CDR3 comprises 13 residues. In nucleotides, the CDR3 is TGTGCCAGTAAGGCCGGAACGGGACAGCCCCAGCATTTT. As protein: CASKAGTGQPQHF.

Here the CDR3 reads CASSSPPAGEAFF. CDR3 in DNA: TGCGCCAGCAGCTCCCCCCCGGCAGGTGAAGCTTTCTTT. The chain links TRBV5-1 to TRBJ1-1; D gene ambiguous. The V gene lost 3 bases and the J gene lost 7 bases, with 13 bases spanning the gap. There are 13 residues in the CDR3. CDR1 and CDR2 from the germline V gene are SGHRS and YFSETQ.

The chain joins TRBV4-2 to TRBJ2-2, with 10 nucleotides matching TRBD2. CDR1 and CDR2 from the germline V gene are LGHNA and YNFKEQ. This CDR3 comprises 15 residues. The V gene end was trimmed by 1 base and the J gene end by 9 bases; junction bases not matched to a gene: 5. This CDR3 reads CASSQVGAGGRELFF. CDR3 DNA sequence: TGTGCCAGCAGCCAAGTTGGAGCGGGGGGGCGGGAGCTGTTTTTT.

The chain joins TRBV19 to TRBJ1-1; no reliable D call. The CDR3 has 13 residues. Trimming removed 5 bases at V and 1 base at J, with 8 bases between. Germline assignment: CDR1 LNHDA and CDR2 SQIVND (reference sequence). The CDR3 sequence: CASSGLGNTEAFF. DNA of the CDR3: TGTGCCAGTAGTGGACTGGGGAACACTGAAGCTTTCTTT.

This clone was observed a handful of times. The chain couples TRBV4-2 to TRBJ2-3, with a possible D match to TRBD2 (5 bases). V was pared by 0 bases and J by 2 bases, with 24 bases between. Germline-derived CDR1 and CDR2 are LGHNA and YNFKEQ. This CDR3 is 20 amino acids long. CDR3 bases: TGTGCCAGCAGCCAAGATCCCCTCGACCTTAGGCCTAGCATCACAGATACGCAGTATTTT. Translating it yields CASSQDPLDLRPSITDTQYF.

The V and J genes are TRBV19 and TRBJ2-1; 9 bases are a match to TRBD1. Germline V CDR1 and CDR2: LNHDA, SQIVND (reference sequence). After removal of 3 bases from V and 7 bases from J, the junction contained 7 bases not matched to a gene. The CDR3 covers 15 residues. The CDR3: CASSMRTGEKNEQFF. Here the CDR3 DNA reads TGTGCCAGTAGTATGAGGACAGGGGAGAAGAATGAGCAGTTCTTC.

J is TRBJ1-1 and V is TRBV19, with TRBD1 matching 9 bases. The germline V gene encodes CDR1 LNHDA and CDR2 SQIVND (reference sequence). V lost 7 bases to trimming and J lost 5 bases; unmatched junction nucleotides: 5. The CDR3 sequence is 13 residues long. The DNA of the CDR3 is TGTGCCAGTACCTTCGACAGGGGGACTGAAGCTTTCTTT. This sequence encodes CASTFDRGTEAFF.

CDR3 loop: CASSPPGDSLKNIQYF. CDR3 nucleotide sequence: TGTGCCAGCTCACCACCAGGGGACAGCTTAAAAAACATTCAGTACTTC. V and J are TRBV18 and TRBJ2-4; 7 positions match TRBD1. From germline, CDR1 is KGHSH and CDR2 LQKENI. The length of the CDR3 is 16 residues. J lost 4 bases, V lost 0 bases, and 6 bases had no gene match.

V usage is TRBV5-6 and J usage is TRBJ2-2; D not certain. Germline V gene lookup returns CDR1 SGHDT and CDR2 YYEEEE. Trimming pared 0 bases from V and 4 bases from J, leaving 7 bases between. The CDR3 sequence is 14 residues long. The CDR3 region has the DNA TGTGCCAGCAGCTTGGGTACCGGCACCGGGGAGCTGTTTTTT. The encoded protein is CASSLGTGTGELFF.

The chain carries TRBV28 and TRBJ2-4, with TRBD1 matching over 7 bases. The V segment lost 5 bases and the J segment 0 bases; nucleotides outside the gene matches: 7. Germline CDR1 is MDHEN and CDR2 is SYDVKM. The CDR3 runs 16 residues. The CDR3 nucleotides read TGTGCCAGCAGTAGATCGACAGGGCTAGCCAAAAACATTCAGTACTTC. It translates to CASSRSTGLAKNIQYF. Filled out from reference TRBV28 and TRBJ2-4, the complete variable domain reads DVKVTQSSRYLVKRTGEKVFLECVQDMDHENMFWYRQDPGLGLRLIYFSYDVKMKEKGDIPEGYSVSREKKERFSLILESASTNQTSMYLCASSRSTGLAKNIQYFGAGTRLSVL.

The V call is TRBV5-1, the J call TRBJ2-5; D gene unclear. This CDR3 comprises 14 residues. V dropped 4 bases and J dropped 2 bases, with 12 bases sitting between them. Germline values: CDR1 SGHRS, CDR2 YFSETQ. CDR3 coding DNA: TGCGCCAGCAGCCGTGGTCCAAATCAAGAGACCCAGTACTTC. It is translated as CASSRGPNQETQYF. Variable domain in full (rest from reference TRBV5-1 and TRBJ2-5): KAGVTQTPRYLIKTRGQQVTLSCSPISGHRSVSWYQQTPGQGLQFLFEYFSETQRNKGNFPGRFSGRQFSNSRSEMNVSTLELGDSALYLCASSRGPNQETQYFGPGTRLLVL.

This clone has just a few counts. The J gene is TRBJ2-1, the V gene TRBV5-1, with 12 bases lining up with TRBD2. Germline V gene data show CDR1 as SGHRS and CDR2 as YFSETQ. V trimming: 5 bases; J trimming: 4 bases; junction bases outside the gene matches: 7. There are 16 residues in the CDR3. CDR3 protein: CASRETSGSSYNEQFF. The CDR3 nucleotides read TGCGCCAGCAGGGAGACTAGCGGGAGCAGTTACAATGAGCAGTTCTTC. Variable domain in full (rest from reference TRBV5-1 and TRBJ2-1): KAGVTQTPRYLIKTRGQQVTLSCSPISGHRSVSWYQQTPGQGLQFLFEYFSETQRNKGNFPGRFSGRQFSNSRSEMNVSTLELGDSALYLCASRETSGSSYNEQFFGPGTRLTVL.

This chain uses TRBV5-4 with TRBJ2-1; D tentatively reads TRBD1 or TRBD2 (6 bases each). The CDR3 extends over 15 amino acids. Germline CDR1 is SGHNT and CDR2 is YYREEE (reference sequence). V lost 3 bases, J lost 0 bases, and 10 bases lay in between. The CDR3 spells CASSWRGDSYNEQFF. In DNA form, the CDR3 reads TGTGCCAGCAGCTGGAGGGGGGACTCCTACAATGAGCAGTTCTTC.

The chain uses TRBV28 and TRBJ2-3; D is undetermined. Germline V gives CDR1 MDHEN, CDR2 SYDVKM. There are 12 residues in the CDR3. Trimming pared 6 bases from V and 0 bases from J, leaving 4 bases between. This chain's CDR3 is CASRASTDTQYF. Written as DNA, the CDR3 is TGTGCCAGCAGGGCTAGCACAGATACGCAGTATTTT.

V is TRBV28 and J is TRBJ1-5; the D is unclear. CDR1 and CDR2 (germline): MDHEN, SYDVKM. The V end lost 1 base, the J end lost 4 bases, and 5 bases lay between the germline ends. This CDR3 has 13 amino acids. The CDR3: CASSLFENQPQHF. The CDR3 nucleotides are TGTGCCAGCAGTTTATTTGAAAATCAGCCCCAGCATTTT.